The 25 T cell receptor beta chains given below trace back to one sample, sequenced in a study of blood T cell repertoires in COVID-19. Profiling relied on immunoSEQ multiplex PCR, and the TCRdb table lists in-frame clones only, not all of them. Found here are approximately 56,000 clones, approximately 85% of them singletons; the top ten hold around a quarter. Sample: peripheral blood. These receptors were obtained from a woman older than 75 with COVID-19, enrolled during active disease.

The chain uses TRBV6-4 and TRBJ2-2; D ambiguous. CDR1 and CDR2 (germline): MRHNA, SNTAGT. V lost 8 bases to trimming and J lost 2 bases, with 12 bases between them. The length of the CDR3 is 14 residues. The CDR3 DNA reads as TGTGCCAGCCAACTTGACTTAAACACCGGGGAGCTGTTTTTT. This codes for CASQLDLNTGELFF.

The chain couples TRBV5-8 to TRBJ1-1, with TRBD1 identical over 7 bases. This CDR3 comprises 15 residues. The germline CDR1 and CDR2 sequences are SGHTS and YDEGEE. Losses at the gene ends were 1 base for V and 0 bases for J; bases not matched to a gene: 3. CDR3 nucleotide sequence: TGTGCCAGCAGCTTGTGGGGACAGATGAACACTGAAGCTTTCTTT. Translated, it gives CASSLWGQMNTEAFF.

The chain employs TRBV5-1 and TRBJ2-3, with a possible D match to TRBD2 (7 bases). CDR1 and CDR2 (germline): SGHRS, YFSETQ. The CDR3 consists of 16 residues. V lost 2 bases, J lost 0 bases, and 13 bases lay in between. As DNA, the CDR3 is TGCGCCAGCAGCTTCACCGCGGGGGCTAGCACAGATACGCAGTATTTT. Protein product: CASSFTAGASTDTQYF.

J is TRBJ2-3 and V is TRBV7-8; the match to TRBD1 covers 9 bases. V gave up 6 bases and J gave up 3 bases; unmatched junction bases: 7. Per the germline V gene, CDR1 is SGHVS and CDR2 is FQNEAQ. This CDR3 is 15 amino acids long. The CDR3: CASRRRGQGTDTQYF. The CDR3 DNA is TGTGCCAGCAGGAGAAGGGGACAGGGTACAGATACGCAGTATTTT.

V is TRBV11-3 and J is TRBJ2-2, with 7 bases matching TRBD2. V shed 0 bases, J shed 6 bases, and the junction held 7 bases outside the gene matches. Per germline, CDR1 SGHNT and CDR2 YENEEA. The CDR3 extends over 16 amino acids. Here the CDR3 DNA reads TGTGCCAGCAGCTTAGATTCGGCGGGAGTCCCCGGGGAGCTGTTTTTT. Encoded protein: CASSLDSAGVPGELFF.

This clone has a handful of counts. V and J are TRBV18 and TRBJ2-3; D unclear. Germline V gives CDR1 KGHSH, CDR2 LQKENI. V was pared by 5 bases and J by 1 base, with 13 bases between. The CDR3 is made up of 15 amino acids. The CDR3 DNA reads TGTGCCAGCTCAAGCCCCTCTGAACGCACAGATACGCAGTATTTT. Its translation is CASSSPSERTDTQYF.

The chain's CDR3 is CASSLLSGRSSYNEQFF. CDR3 sequence (DNA): TGTGCCAGCAGTTTATTGTCGGGTCGAAGCTCCTACAATGAGCAGTTCTTC. The chain carries TRBV27 and TRBJ2-1, with unresolved D. The CDR3 spans 17 residues. Germline lookup yields CDR1 MNHEY and CDR2 SMNVEV (reference sequence). V was shortened by 1 base and J by 0 bases, with 13 bases between the two germline ends.

This clone has only one observation. The rearrangement joins TRBV12-3 or TRBV12-4 to TRBJ1-5; D is undetermined. The CDR3 has 12 amino acids. V shed 6 bases and J shed 8 bases, with 11 bases lying between them. This chain's CDR3 is CASSRLREPQHF. The CDR3 DNA sequence: TGTGCCAGCAGCAGGTTGAGGGAGCCCCAGCATTTT.

This clone was seen more than once but under ten times. The rearrangement uses TRBV7-2 and TRBJ1-6, with TRBD1 matching over 8 bases. This CDR3 region has 14 residues. CDR1 is SGHTA, CDR2 FQGNSA, per germline. The V and J ends lost 5 bases and 7 bases, in that order; junction bases with no gene match: 4. The CDR3 region has the DNA TGTGCCAGCAGCAAGGGACAGGACAATTCACCCCTCCACTTT. The encoded protein is CASSKGQDNSPLHF.

The chain couples TRBV19 to TRBJ2-1, with 7 bases aligning to TRBD1. V was pared by 7 bases and J by 0 bases, with 6 bases of the junction left unmatched. Per germline, CDR1 LNHDA and CDR2 SQIVND (reference sequence). This CDR3 is 15 amino acids long. CDR3 nucleotide sequence: TGTGCCAGTAACCCGGGACAGACCTCCTACAATGAGCAGTTCTTC. Its protein is CASNPGQTSYNEQFF.

The chain is built from TRBV28 and TRBJ2-1; weak D call: TRBD2 (6 bases). Per the germline V gene, CDR1 is MDHEN and CDR2 is SYDVKM. Trimming removed 6 bases from V and 6 bases from J, with 12 bases in between. This CDR3 is 13 amino acids long. The CDR3 nucleotides are TGTGCCAGCAGCCGACCGGGACTCAATGAGCAGTTCTTC. This codes for CASSRPGLNEQFF.

The gene calls are TRBV7-2 and TRBJ2-5; D might be TRBD2 (5 bases). The CDR3 runs 15 residues. The V end was cut by 3 bases, the J end by 0 bases, with 11 bases between. Germline V gives CDR1 SGHTA, CDR2 FQGNSA. CDR3 DNA sequence: TGTGCCAGCAGCTTTAGAGCGGCTAACCAAGAGACCCAGTACTTC. Translated, it gives CASSFRAANQETQYF.

This rearrangement joins TRBV19 to TRBJ1-5; 9 bases agree with TRBD1. The CDR3 totals 17 residues. J lost 1 base, V lost 6 bases, and 10 bases had no gene match. The germline V gene encodes CDR1 LNHDA and CDR2 SQIVND (reference sequence). The CDR3 here is CASSRDREVWSNQPQHF. The CDR3 nucleotides are TGTGCCAGTAGCCGGGACAGGGAGGTTTGGAGCAATCAGCCCCAGCATTTT.

The CDR3 here is CASADTSRVETQYF. The CDR3, as DNA: TGTGCCAGCGCCGACACTTCCAGGGTTGAGACCCAGTACTTC. The V and J genes are TRBV27 and TRBJ2-5, with a tentative D call TRBD1 (5 bases). The CDR3 sequence is 14 residues long. CDR1 is MNHEY and CDR2 is SMNVEV in the germline V gene (reference sequence). Between the trimmed V and J ends, which lost 8 bases and 5 bases, there was a span of 18 bases.

The rearrangement uses TRBV4-1 and TRBJ2-1; 9 bases are a match to TRBD2. The V gene's germline CDR1 is MGHRA and CDR2 YSYEKL. The junction had 8 bases not matched to a gene; V was cut back by 3 bases and J by 8 bases. This CDR3 spans 15 amino acids. CDR3 residues: CASSQLPGLAYEQFF. CDR3 in DNA: TGCGCCAGCAGCCAGCTACCGGGACTAGCCTATGAGCAGTTCTTC.

The chain couples TRBV30 to TRBJ2-3; no clear D. Germline V CDR1 and CDR2: GTSNPN, SVGIG (reference sequence). This CDR3 spans 15 amino acids. V was pared by 4 bases and J by 4 bases, with 18 bases between. The CDR3 DNA is TGTGCCTGGATTAACGACCCGCTTCAGGCAGATACGCAGTATTTT. Protein sequence: CAWINDPLQADTQYF. The full variable domain, with the rest looked up from reference TRBV30 and TRBJ2-3, is SQTIHQWPATLVQPVGSPLSLECTVEGTSNPNLYWYRQAAGRGLQLLFYSVGIGQISSEVPQNLSASRPQDRQFILSSKKLLLSDSGFYLCAWINDPLQADTQYFGPGTRLTVL.

V is TRBV7-8 and J is TRBJ1-2; a possible D gene is TRBD1 (6 bases). Germline lookup yields CDR1 SGHVS and CDR2 FQNEAQ. CDR3 size: 14 residues. V was shortened by 5 bases and J by 0 bases, with 10 bases between the two germline ends. The CDR3 sequence: CASSPGTSNYGYTF. As DNA, the CDR3 is TGTGCCAGCAGCCCCGGGACATCTAACTATGGCTACACCTTC.

A few counts support this clone. This chain uses TRBV2 with TRBJ2-7; 7 bases align to TRBD2. The junction had 8 bases not matched to a gene; V was cut back by 4 bases and J by 2 bases. The germline V gene has CDR1 SNHLY and CDR2 FYNNEI. The CDR3 runs 15 residues. CDR3 nucleotide sequence: TGTGCCAGCAGTGGTCTGGGAGGGATGACCTACGAGCAGTACTTC. It specifies CASSGLGGMTYEQYF.

The V and J genes are TRBV10-3 and TRBJ2-1; TRBD2 matches 9 bases. Germline lookup yields CDR1 ENHRY and CDR2 SYGVKD. The V and J ends lost 5 bases and 8 bases, in that order; junction bases with no gene match: 13. This CDR3 comprises 16 residues. Written as DNA, the CDR3 is TGTGCCATCAGTCGACTAGCGGAGTGGGGTAGGGATGAGCAGTTCTTC. Protein product: CAISRLAEWGRDEQFF.

The chain combines TRBV7-8 with TRBJ2-3; 11 positions agree with TRBD2. V gave up 1 base and J gave up 3 bases; unmatched junction bases: 3. This CDR3 spans 16 amino acids. CDR1 and CDR2 from the germline V gene are SGHVS and FQNEAQ. The CDR3 coding sequence is TGTGCCAGCAGCTTAGGGCTAGCGGGAGGTACAGATACGCAGTATTTT. This codes for CASSLGLAGGTDTQYF.

This clone was recorded only once. The chain has TRBV19 and TRBJ1-5; TRBD1 aligns across 7 bases. Per the germline V gene, CDR1 is LNHDA and CDR2 is SQIVND (reference sequence). V gave up 5 bases and J gave up 0 bases; unmatched junction bases: 10. This CDR3 contains 17 residues. The CDR3 sequence: CASSPRTGRYSNQPQHF. The CDR3 nucleotides are TGTGCCAGTAGTCCCAGGACAGGACGATATAGCAATCAGCCCCAGCATTTT.

J is TRBJ1-3 and V is TRBV18, with TRBD1 matching over 11 bases. After removal of 0 bases from V and 4 bases from J, the junction contained 5 bases not matched to a gene. The CDR3 contains 17 residues. Per the germline V gene, CDR1 is KGHSH and CDR2 is LQKENI. The CDR3 DNA reads as TGTGCCAGCTCACCACCCGGACAGGGGGCGAGGGGAAACACCATATATTTT. It yields the protein CASSPPGQGARGNTIYF.

The chain links TRBV9 to TRBJ2-7; D not certain. The CDR3 runs to 14 residues. Germline assignment: CDR1 SGDLS and CDR2 YYNGEE. V was trimmed by 0 bases and J by 0 bases, leaving 7 bases between them. CDR3 region: CASSVDASSYEQYF. For the CDR3, the DNA is TGTGCCAGCAGCGTAGATGCGTCCTCCTACGAGCAGTACTTC.

This clone was detected many times. The chain has TRBV10-2 and TRBJ1-1, with D perhaps matching TRBD1 (6 bases). The CDR3 has 13 amino acids. The germline CDR1 and CDR2 sequences are WSHSY and SAAADI. V lost 6 bases, J lost 4 bases, and 12 bases lay in between. The CDR3 nucleotides read TGCGCCAGCAGCCTACAGGGTCGCACTGAAGCTTTCTTT. Amino acid sequence: CASSLQGRTEAFF.

The genes are TRBV4-1 and TRBJ2-4; 11 bases map to TRBD2. The trim removed 0 bases at V and 1 base at J, leaving 8 bases unmatched. CDR3 length: 19 amino acids. Per the germline V gene, CDR1 is MGHRA and CDR2 is YSYEKL. The CDR3 DNA follows: TGCGCCAGCAGCCAAGATCTACTAGCGGGAGAAGGGGCCAAAAACATTCAGTACTTC. Residues: CASSQDLLAGEGAKNIQYF.